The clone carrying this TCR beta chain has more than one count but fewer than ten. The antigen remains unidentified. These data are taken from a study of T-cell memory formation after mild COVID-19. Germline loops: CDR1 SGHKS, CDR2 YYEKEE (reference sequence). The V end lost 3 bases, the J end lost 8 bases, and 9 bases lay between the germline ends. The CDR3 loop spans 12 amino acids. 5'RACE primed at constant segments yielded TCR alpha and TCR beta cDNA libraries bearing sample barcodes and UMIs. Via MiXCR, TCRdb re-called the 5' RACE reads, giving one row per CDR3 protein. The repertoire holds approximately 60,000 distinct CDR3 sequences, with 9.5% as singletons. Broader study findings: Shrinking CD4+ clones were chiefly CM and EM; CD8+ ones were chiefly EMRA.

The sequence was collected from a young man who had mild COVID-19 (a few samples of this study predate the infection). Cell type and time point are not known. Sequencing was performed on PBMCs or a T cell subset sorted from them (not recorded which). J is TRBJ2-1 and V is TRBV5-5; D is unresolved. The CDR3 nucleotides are TGTGCCAGCAGCTATAGGATCGATGAGCAGTTCTTC. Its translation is CASSYRIDEQFF.